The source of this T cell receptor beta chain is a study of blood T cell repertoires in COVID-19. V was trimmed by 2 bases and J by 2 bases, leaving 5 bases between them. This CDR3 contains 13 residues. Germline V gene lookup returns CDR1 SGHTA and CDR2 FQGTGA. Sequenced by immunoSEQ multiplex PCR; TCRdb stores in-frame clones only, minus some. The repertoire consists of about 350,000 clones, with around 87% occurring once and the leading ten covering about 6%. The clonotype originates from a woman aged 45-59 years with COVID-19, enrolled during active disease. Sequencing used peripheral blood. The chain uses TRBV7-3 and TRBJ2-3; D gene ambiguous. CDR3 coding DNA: TGTGCCAGCAGCTTAGACAACACAGATACGCAGTATTTT. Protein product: CASSLDNTDTQYF.